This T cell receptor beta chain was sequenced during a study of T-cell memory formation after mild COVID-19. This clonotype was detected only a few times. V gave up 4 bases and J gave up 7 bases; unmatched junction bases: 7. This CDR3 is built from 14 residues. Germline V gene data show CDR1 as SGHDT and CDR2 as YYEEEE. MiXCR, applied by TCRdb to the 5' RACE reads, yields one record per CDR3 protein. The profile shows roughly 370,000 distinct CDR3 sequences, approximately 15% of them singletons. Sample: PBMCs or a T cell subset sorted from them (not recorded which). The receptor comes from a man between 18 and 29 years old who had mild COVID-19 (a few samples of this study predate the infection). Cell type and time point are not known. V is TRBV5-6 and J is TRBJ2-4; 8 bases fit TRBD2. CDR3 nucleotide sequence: TGTGCCAGCAGCCTTAGCGGGGTGGCGAACATTCAGTACTTC. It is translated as CASSLSGVANIQYF.